Following are 14 T cell receptor beta chains from one sample sequenced in a study of blood T cells in healthy people across ages (dated by TCRdb to the mid-2010s). Library preparation employed 5' RACE. The sequencing machine was an Illumina HiSeq 2500. A second PCR of 7 to 11 cycles was performed with a sample-barcoded 5' primer and a J-beta primer mix. TCRdb itself trimmed the public reads at Q25 with fastp, ran MiXCR and retained productive beta chains. Identical CDR3 protein sequences are pooled into one entry, listed with their most common genes and DNA. For this sample the table gives 920,000 or so distinct CDR3 sequences, of which more than 35% were detected only once. The top ten clonotypes cover under 20% of the sample. Material: blood. Every receptor here comes from a woman aged 60-75 years in good health.

This sequence joins TRBV6-1 and TRBJ1-4; no definite D call. Trimming left V 0 bases short and J 0 bases short, with 8 bases between. The germline V gene encodes CDR1 MNHNS and CDR2 SASEGT. The CDR3 has 16 amino acids. The CDR3: CASSEAASSTNEKLFF. In DNA, the CDR3 is TGTGCCAGCAGTGAAGCCGCGAGTTCAACTAATGAAAAACTGTTTTTT.

The rearrangement uses TRBV7-8 and TRBJ2-4; a possible D gene is TRBD2 (5 bases). The germline CDR1 and CDR2 sequences are SGHVS and FQNEAQ. The CDR3 consists of 16 residues. V lost 4 bases and J lost 1, with 14 bases in between. DNA for the CDR3: TGTGCCAGCAGCTCAGAGCACCGAGGGGCCAAAAACATTCAGTACTTC. It is translated as CASSSEHRGAKNIQYF.

V gene TRBV11-2 combines with J gene TRBJ2-6; perhaps D is TRBD1 or TRBD2 (6 bases each). V was cut by 2 bases and J by 2 bases, with 16 bases left in between. This CDR3 is built from 18 residues. Germline V lookup: CDR1 SGHAT, CDR2 FQNNGV. The CDR3 sequence is CASSLLWAGEAGANVLTF. The CDR3 nucleotides are TGTGCCAGCAGCTTACTATGGGCAGGGGAGGCTGGGGCCAACGTCCTGACTTTC.

This chain connects TRBV5-1 to TRBJ1-2; D is unclear. Between the trimmed V and J ends, which lost 3 bases and 1 base, there was a span of 4 bases. Germline-derived CDR1 and CDR2 are SGHRS and YFSETQ. The CDR3 extends over 12 amino acids. CDR3 bases: TGCGCCAGCAGCTGGAGTAACTATGGCTACACCTTC. Translating gives CASSWSNYGYTF.

The chain links TRBV11-2 to TRBJ1-1; 10 nucleotides line up with TRBD1. V was pared by 5 bases and J by 4 bases, with 4 bases of the junction left unmatched. The CDR3 sequence is 14 residues long. Germline values: CDR1 SGHAT, CDR2 FQNNGV. CDR3 amino acids: CASSLGQGITEAFF. For the CDR3, the DNA is TGTGCCAGCAGCCTGGGACAGGGGATCACTGAAGCTTTCTTT.

This chain's CDR3 is CATSSGPDTQYF. CDR3 bases: TGTGCCACCAGTAGCGGTCCAGATACGCAGTATTTT. The chain uses TRBV24-1 and TRBJ2-3; a possible D gene is TRBD2 (5 bases). In germline, CDR1 is KGHDR, CDR2 SFDVKD. The CDR3 has 12 amino acids. Trimming took 6 bases from V and 4 from J, leaving 7 bases between them.

J is TRBJ2-7 and V is TRBV14, with D tentatively TRBD1 or TRBD2 (6 bases each). The CDR3 has 14 amino acids. Trimming took off 0 bases at V and 5 bases at J, with 11 bases between the two ends. Germline V gene data show CDR1 as SGHDN and CDR2 as FVKESK. In DNA form, the CDR3 reads TGTGCCAGCAGCCAAGAGGGGGGCTTACACGAGCAGTACTTC. Amino acid sequence: CASSQEGGLHEQYF.

J is TRBJ2-7 and V is TRBV6-5, with a possible D match to TRBD1 (6 bases). The better agreement between TRBJ2-5 and the DNA end casts doubt on the J call. The CDR3 extends over 14 amino acids. CDR1 MNHEY and CDR2 SVGAGI come from the germline V gene. The CDR3 region is CASSYPGVRETQYF. Written as DNA, the CDR3 is TGTGCCAGCAGTTACCCAGGGGTCAGGGAGACCCAGTACTTC.

The rearrangement uses TRBV25-1 and TRBJ2-1; a possible D gene is TRBD2 (6 bases). CDR3 length: 16 amino acids. Germline CDR1 MGHDK, CDR2 SYGVNS. V shed 1 base and J shed 9 bases, with 19 bases lying between them. CDR3 sequence: CASSEWIAEAAGEQFF. In DNA form, the CDR3 reads TGTGCCAGCAGTGAATGGATAGCGGAGGCGGCGGGTGAGCAGTTCTTC.

The V call is TRBV4-2, the J call TRBJ2-3; D unclear. The CDR3 consists of 16 residues. V was cut by 10 bases and J by 2 bases, with 22 bases left in between. CDR1 and CDR2 (germline): LGHNA, YNFKEQ. CDR3 amino acids: CAIPPWGAPSTDTQYF. CDR3 DNA: TGTGCCATCCCCCCATGGGGTGCGCCATCCACAGATACGCAGTATTTT.

This clonotype was observed a few times. This rearrangement joins TRBV2 to TRBJ2-5; D is unclear. Germline values: CDR1 SNHLY, CDR2 FYNNEI. Trimming stripped 3 bases from V and 5 bases from J, with 10 bases between. The CDR3 sequence is 13 residues long. CDR3 bases: TGTGCCAGCAGTGACGCAGTGATGGAGACCCAGTACTTC. Protein: CASSDAVMETQYF. The full variable domain, rest sourced from reference TRBV2 and TRBJ2-5, is EPEVTQTPSHQVTQMGQEVILRCVPISNHLYFYWYRQILGQKVEFLVSFYNNEISEKSEIFDDQFSVERPDGSNFTLKIRSTKLEDSAMYFCASSDAVMETQYFGPGTRLLVL.

The rearrangement uses TRBV10-3 and TRBJ2-5; weak D call: TRBD2 (5 bases). V gave up 7 bases and J gave up 1 base, with 13 bases separating them. The CDR3 extends over 14 amino acids. Germline loops: CDR1 ENHRY, CDR2 SYGVKD. CDR3 protein: CAIKKETTQETQYF. The CDR3 DNA reads as TGTGCCATCAAAAAAGAGACTACCCAAGAGACCCAGTACTTC.

J is TRBJ2-1 and V is TRBV29-1; 11 bases fit TRBD1. Germline values: CDR1 SQVTM, CDR2 ANQGSEA. V lost 6 bases, J lost 5 bases, and 6 bases stayed unmatched. This CDR3 has 14 residues. The CDR3 region is CSVVGTGGNNEQFF. The CDR3 coding sequence is TGCAGCGTGGTCGGGACAGGGGGGAACAATGAGCAGTTCTTC.

V gene TRBV30 combines with J gene TRBJ1-6; D perhaps matches TRBD1 (5 bases). CDR1 is GTSNPN and CDR2 is SVGIG in the germline V gene (reference sequence). The CDR3 consists of 14 residues. Deletions cut 4 bases from V and 1 base from J, with 8 bases between. CDR3 loop: CAWTGGSYNSPLHF. CDR3 coding DNA: TGTGCCTGGACGGGGGGATCCTATAATTCACCCCTCCACTTT. Complete variable domain (other parts from reference TRBV30 and TRBJ1-6): SQTIHQWPATLVQPVGSPLSLECTVEGTSNPNLYWYRQAAGRGLQLLFYSVGIGQISSEVPQNLSASRPQDRQFILSSKKLLLSDSGFYLCAWTGGSYNSPLHFGNGTRLTVT.